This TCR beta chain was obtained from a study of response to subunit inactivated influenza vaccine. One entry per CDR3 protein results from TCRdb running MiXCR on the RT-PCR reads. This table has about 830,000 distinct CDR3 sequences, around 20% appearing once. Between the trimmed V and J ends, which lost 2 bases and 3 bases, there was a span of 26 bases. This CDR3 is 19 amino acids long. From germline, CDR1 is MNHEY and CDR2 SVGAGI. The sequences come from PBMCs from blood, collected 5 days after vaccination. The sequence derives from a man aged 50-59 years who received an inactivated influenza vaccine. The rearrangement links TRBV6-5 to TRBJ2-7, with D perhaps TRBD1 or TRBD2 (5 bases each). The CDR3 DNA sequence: TGTGCCAGCAGTTACCCACGCGCGGGCCCGGGGACCGGAATCTACGAGCAGTACTTC. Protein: CASSYPRAGPGTGIYEQYF.